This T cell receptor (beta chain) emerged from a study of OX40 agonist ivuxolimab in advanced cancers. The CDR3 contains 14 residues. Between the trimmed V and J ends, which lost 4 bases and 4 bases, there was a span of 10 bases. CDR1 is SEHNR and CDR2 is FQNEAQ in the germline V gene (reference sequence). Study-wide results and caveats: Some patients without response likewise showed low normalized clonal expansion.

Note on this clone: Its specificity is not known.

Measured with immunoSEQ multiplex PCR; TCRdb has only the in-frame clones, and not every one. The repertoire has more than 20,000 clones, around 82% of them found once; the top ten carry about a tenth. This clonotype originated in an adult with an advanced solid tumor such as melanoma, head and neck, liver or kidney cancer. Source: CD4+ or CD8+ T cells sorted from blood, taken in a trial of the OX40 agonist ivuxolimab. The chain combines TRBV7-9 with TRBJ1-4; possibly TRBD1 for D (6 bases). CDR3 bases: TGTGCCAGCAGCTCCCAGGACAGTAATGAAAAACTGTTTTTT. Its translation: CASSSQDSNEKLFF. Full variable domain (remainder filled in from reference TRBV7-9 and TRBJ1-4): DTGVSQNPRHKITKRGQNVTFRCDPISEHNRLYWYRQTLGQGPEFLTYFQNEAQLEKSRLLSDRFSAERPKGSFSTLEIQRTEQGDSAMYLCASSSQDSNEKLFFGSGTQLSVL.